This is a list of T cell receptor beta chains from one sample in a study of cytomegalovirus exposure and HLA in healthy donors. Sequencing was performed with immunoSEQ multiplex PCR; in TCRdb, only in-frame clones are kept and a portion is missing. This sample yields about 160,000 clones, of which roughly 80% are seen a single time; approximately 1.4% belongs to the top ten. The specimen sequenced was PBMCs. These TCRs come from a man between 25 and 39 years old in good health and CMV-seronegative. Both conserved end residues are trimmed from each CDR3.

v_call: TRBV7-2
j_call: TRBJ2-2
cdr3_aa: ASSRGQSLTSGELF

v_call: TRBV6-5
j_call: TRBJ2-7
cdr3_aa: ASSPSYEQY

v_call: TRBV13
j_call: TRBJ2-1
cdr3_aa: ASSPGPGTSGYNEQF

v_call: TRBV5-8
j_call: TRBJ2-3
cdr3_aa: ASSLGTSGSTDTQY

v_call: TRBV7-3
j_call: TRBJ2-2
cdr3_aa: ASRVGRNTGELF

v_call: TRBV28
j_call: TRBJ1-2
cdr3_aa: ASSFPQGIYGYT

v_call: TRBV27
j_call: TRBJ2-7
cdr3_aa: ASSLSNTGVSYEQY

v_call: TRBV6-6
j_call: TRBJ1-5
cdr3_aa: ASSSGINQPQH

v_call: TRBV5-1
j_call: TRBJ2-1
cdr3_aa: ASSPGQGSYNEQF

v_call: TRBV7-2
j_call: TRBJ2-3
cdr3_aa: ASSLVAGDGDTQY

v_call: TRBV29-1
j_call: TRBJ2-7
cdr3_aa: SAEGLAGGPSPYEQY

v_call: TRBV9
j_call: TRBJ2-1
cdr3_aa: ASSSRTYQGEQF

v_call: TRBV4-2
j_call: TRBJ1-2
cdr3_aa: ASSQELNYGYT

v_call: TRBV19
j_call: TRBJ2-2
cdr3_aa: ASSIGLAGVNTGELF

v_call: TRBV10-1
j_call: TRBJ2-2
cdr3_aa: ASRRANTGELF

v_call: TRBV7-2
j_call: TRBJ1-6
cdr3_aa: ASSLGSNSPLH

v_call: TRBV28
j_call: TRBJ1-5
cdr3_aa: ASREGLNQPQH

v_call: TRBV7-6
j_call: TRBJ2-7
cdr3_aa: ASSLPPGPSYEQY

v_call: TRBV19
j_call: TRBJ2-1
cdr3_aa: ASTEEGQLGEQF

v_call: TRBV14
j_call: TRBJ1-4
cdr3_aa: ASSQRGTNEKLF

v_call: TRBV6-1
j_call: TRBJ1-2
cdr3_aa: ASSERTGGEVYGYT